Detailed here is one T cell receptor (beta chain). Its antigen is not identified. The CDR3 runs to 12 residues. Trimming stripped 3 bases from V and 8 bases from J, with 7 bases between. Germline V gene data show CDR1 as LNHNV and CDR2 as YYDKDF (reference sequence). A multiplex PCR was run with 60 Vbeta primers and 13 Jbeta primers. Sequencing used immunoSEQ multiplex PCR; TCRdb keeps in-frame clones, though not all of them. This sample has about 130,000 clones; around 83% occur once, and the top ten carry approximately 6.4%. The record originates from a study of cytomegalovirus exposure and HLA in healthy donors. Study-level results: For most subjects, TCR beta sequences were reported to predict HLA-A and HLA-B alleles with accuracy. Cytomegalovirus association was listed for approximately 150 TCR beta chains.

J is TRBJ1-4 and V is TRBV15; D not resolved. Sequencing was carried out using PBMCs. The source of this sequence is a woman under 40 in good health and CMV-seropositive. The CDR3 DNA sequence: TGTGCCACCAGCAGGGTGGGCGAAAAACTGTTTTTT. It translates to CATSRVGEKLFF.